A selection of T cell receptor beta chains follows, all from one sample in a study of T-cell reconstitution after alpha-beta-depleted transplantation in children. MiXCR, run by TCRdb on the PCR reads, gives a single entry per CDR3 protein. The sample holds about 8,400 distinct CDR3 sequences, around 17% seen once. This material consisted of PBMCs, mostly from graft donor cells, taken 60 days after TCRalphabeta/CD19-depleted stem cell transplant. These receptors were obtained from a girl in the first two years of life who had a stem cell transplant for combined immunodeficiency, so the T cells may come from the graft donor. Each CDR3 is given with its conserved first and last residue. D genes are given only for firm matches. A row's size may be missing; if present it is once, few, many or a size class.

>.|TRBJ2-1|TRBD2|TRBV7-2
CASSSLGLAGLDPYNEQFF
TGTGCCAGCAGCTCCTTGGGACTAGCGGGGCTCGATCCCTACAATGAGCAGTTCTTC
>many|TRBJ2-2|.|TRBV6-5
CASSSLSYTGELFF
TGTGCCAGCAGTTCCCTCTCGTACACCGGGGAGCTGTTTTTT
>many|TRBJ2-3|.|TRBV10-3
CAISGGTDTQYF
TGTGCCATCAGTGGTGGGACAGATACGCAGTATTTT
>few|TRBJ2-1|TRBD2|TRBV7-6
CASSQREGPNEQFF
TGTGCCAGCAGCCAGCGGGAGGGCCCGAATGAGCAGTTCTTC
>few|TRBJ1-1|.|TRBV5-1
CASSLAGGPSTEAFF
TGCGCCAGCAGCTTGGCGGGTGGTCCGAGCACTGAAGCTTTCTTT
>.|TRBJ1-2|TRBD1|TRBV5-1
CASSLGTGNYGYTF
TGCGCCAGCAGCCTAGGGACAGGGAACTATGGCTACACCTTC
>few|TRBJ2-1|TRBD2|TRBV20-1
CSAREEAGGIF
TGCAGTGCTAGAGAAGAAGCGGGGGGGATCTTC
>few|TRBJ1-2|.|TRBV19
CASSLRDVYGYTF
TGTGCCAGTAGTTTGCGGGACGTCTATGGCTACACCTTC
>many|TRBJ1-1|TRBD1|TRBV20-1
CSARFRGRGDTEAFF
TGCAGTGCTAGATTTCGTGGCAGGGGGGACACTGAAGCTTTCTTT
>few|TRBJ2-1|.|TRBV5-5
CASSQDYRYNEQFF
TGTGCCAGCAGTCAGGACTACCGTTACAATGAGCAGTTCTTC
>few|TRBJ2-3|.|TRBV6-5
CASSYSIFRGFTQYF
TGTGCCAGCAGTTACTCGATTTTTCGGGGATTTACGCAGTATTTT
>.|TRBJ2-7|.|TRBV9
CASSNSSYEQYF
TGTGCCAGCAGTAACAGCTCCTACGAGCAGTACTTC
>few|TRBJ2-3|TRBD1|TRBV11-2
CASSSSDRGLTDTQYF
TGTGCCAGCAGCTCCTCGGACAGGGGGCTAACAGATACGCAGTATTTT
>.|TRBJ1-3|.|TRBV6-6
CASSYQIFSGNTIYF
TGTGCCAGCAGTTACCAGATATTCTCTGGAAACACCATATATTTT
>many|TRBJ2-7|TRBD1|TRBV5-5
CASRQTGGPYEQYF
TGTGCCAGCCGTCAGACAGGGGGACCCTACGAGCAGTACTTC
>.|TRBJ2-5|.|TRBV18
CASSPGETQYF
TGTGCCAGCTCACCAGGAGAGACCCAGTACTTC
>.|TRBJ2-2|TRBD2|TRBV7-9
CASSLAAGVNTGELFF
TGTGCCAGCAGCTTAGCAGCGGGGGTCAACACCGGGGAGCTGTTTTTT
>many|TRBJ2-2|TRBD1|TRBV7-2
CASRPDRGRGELFF
TGTGCCAGCAGACCGGACAGGGGGCGCGGGGAGCTGTTTTTT
>.|TRBJ2-3|.|TRBV21-1
CASSTEGLAGGQYF
TGTGCCAGCAGCACCGAGGGACTAGCGGGAGGGCAGTATTTT
>many|TRBJ1-3|.|TRBV29-1
CSVEGGTAGNTIYF
TGCAGCGTTGAAGGGGGGACTGCGGGAAACACCATATATTTT
>many|TRBJ2-7|.|TRBV6-2/TRBV6-3
CASRAHYEQYF
TGTGCCAGCAGAGCCCACTACGAGCAGTACTTC
>many|TRBJ2-6|.|TRBV6-5
CASSSRADSGANVLTF
TGTGCCAGCAGTTCAAGAGCGGATTCTGGGGCCAACGTCCTGACTTTC
>many|TRBJ1-1|.|TRBV5-1
CASSKDGNTEAFF
TGCGCCAGCAGCAAGGACGGGAACACTGAAGCTTTCTTT